This is a list of T cell receptor beta chains from one sample in a study of tumor and adjacent non-tumor tissue in lung cancer. Each CDR3 protein is one row after TCRdb ran MiXCR on the multiplex PCR reads. The repertoire holds around 66,000 distinct CDR3 sequences, with about three quarters as singletons. Material for sequencing was lung tumor tissue. The receptors were sampled from a man in his 60s with non-small cell lung cancer. Both conserved end residues are part of each CDR3. D genes are given only for firm matches. The size field is filled for only some rows; it gives once, few, many or a size class.

v_gene,abundance,d_gene,j_gene,CDR3aa,CDR3nt
TRBV6-7,.,TRBD2,TRBJ2-3,CTSSYTRGRAADTQYF,TGTACCAGCAGTTATACGCGCGGGAGGGCGGCAGATACGCAGTATTTT
TRBV20-1,.,.,TRBJ1-1,CSAREGNAEVFF,TGCAGTGCTAGAGAAGGGAACGCTGAAGTTTTCTTT
TRBV10-1,.,.,TRBJ1-5,CANYRRQTNNQPQHF,TGCGCCAATTATAGACGCCAGACGAACAATCAGCCCCAGCATTTT
TRBV6-5,.,.,TRBJ2-7,CASRRDWRTVSYEQYF,TGTGCCAGCAGGAGAGACTGGCGGACCGTCTCTTACGAGCAGTACTTC
TRBV6-1,.,.,TRBJ1-5,CASNETGTALGPQHF,TGTGCCAGCAATGAAACGGGGACTGCCTTGGGGCCCCAGCATTTT
TRBV20-1,.,TRBD2,TRBJ2-5,CRAKISGKVQETQYF,TGCCGTGCAAAGATTAGCGGGAAGGTCCAAGAGACTCAGTACTTC
TRBV20-1,.,.,TRBJ1-1,CSANRMNTEASF,TGCAGTGCTAATCGGATGAACACTGAAGCTTCCTTT
TRBV12-3/TRBV12-4,.,.,TRBJ1-2,CASSFRNDYGYTF,TGTGCCAGCAGTTTTAGGAACGACTATGGCTACACCTTC
TRBV28,many,TRBD2,TRBJ2-5,CASSSGGGAFKETQYF,TGTGCCAGCAGTTCGGGCGGGGGAGCCTTCAAAGAGACCCAGTACTTC
TRBV12-3/TRBV12-4,few,.,TRBJ1-2,CASSQDIYSSYGYTF,TGTGCCAGCAGCCAAGATATTTACAGCTCCTATGGCTACACCTTC
TRBV6-2/TRBV6-3,.,.,TRBJ2-6,CASRRAGAIVLTF,TGTGCTAGCCGGCGGGCTGGGGCAATAGTATTGACTTTC
TRBV20-1,.,TRBD1,TRBJ1-5,CNARAGTGYQPQHF,TGCAATGCTAGAGCCGGGACAGGGTATCAGCCCCAGCATTTT
TRBV11-1,.,.,TRBJ1-1,CASSRGVRIEAFF,TGTGCCAGCAGCCGAGGGGTTCGCATTGAAGCTTTCTTT
TRBV6-1,.,.,TRBJ2-7,CASSEIRAYEHYF,TGTGCCAGCAGTGAAATCAGAGCCTACGAACACTACTTC
TRBV30,.,.,TRBJ1-2,CAWTLGEYGYTF,TGTGCTTGGACGCTGGGAGAGTATGGCTACACCTTC
TRBV6-1,few,.,TRBJ2-7,CASSAYDEQYF,TGTGCCAGCAGTGCGTACGATGAACAGTACTTC
TRBV10-3,.,.,TRBJ1-1,CAISPTGGRGKTEAFF,TGTGCCATCAGCCCAACAGGTGGCCGGGGGAAGACTGAAGCTTTCTTT
TRBV12-3/TRBV12-4,.,TRBD2,TRBJ2-2,CANSSGLAVRELFF,TGTGCCAACAGTTCGGGACTAGCGGTCAGGGAACTGTTTTTT
TRBV20-1,many,.,TRBJ2-7,CSARQLAYEQYF,TGCAGTGCTAGGCAACTAGCCTACGAGCAGTACTTC
TRBV6-6,.,TRBD2,TRBJ2-1,CASCSEREYNEQFF,TGTGCCAGCTGTTCAGAGCGGGAGTATAATGAGCAGTTCTTC